Presented here are 22 T cell receptor beta chains from one specimen sequenced in a study of T cells in Graves' hyperthyroidism and ophthalmopathy. TCR beta CDR3 regions were amplified from RNA. During a first-round RT-PCR of the TCR CDR3, the HTBI primer set was used. TCRdb recomputed calls from the multiplex PCR reads with MiXCR, one row per CDR3 protein. The sample contains hundreds of thousands of distinct CDR3 sequences, less than 25% of which appear only once. The sample taken for sequencing was blood. These receptors were taken from a woman between 25 and 40 years old with Graves' ophthalmopathy.

The gene calls are TRBV18 and TRBJ2-7; 9 bases match TRBD1. Germline assignment: CDR1 KGHSH and CDR2 LQKENI. CDR3 length: 17 residues. V was clipped by 3 bases and J by 2 bases; unmatched bases: 11. CDR3 protein: CASSPGSRDRVTYEQYF. DNA of the CDR3: TGTGCCAGCTCACCCGGATCTCGGGACAGGGTCACCTACGAGCAGTACTTC.

This clonotype has at least ten counts. The chain recombines TRBV12-3 or TRBV12-4 with TRBJ2-5; a weak D match, TRBD2 (7 bases). The germline V and J ends were trimmed by 6 bases and 4 bases, with 18 bases remaining between them. CDR3 size: 15 residues. CDR3 residues: CASSWGAGGGETQYF. CDR3 coding DNA: TGTGCCAGCAGCTGGGGGGCGGGCGGGGGAGAGACCCAGTACTTC.

The CDR3 bases are TGCGCCAGCAGCCCTGGGATCCTTTACTACGAGCAGTACTTC. Translating gives CASSPGILYYEQYF. The rearrangement uses TRBV4-1 and TRBJ2-7; no firm D call. Germline CDR1 is MGHRA and CDR2 is YSYEKL. The CDR3 is 14 amino acids. Between the trimmed V and J ends, which lost 4 bases and 3 bases, there was a span of 13 bases.

This clonotype was seen many times. The chain is built from TRBV12-3 or TRBV12-4 and TRBJ2-5; TRBD2 is a possible D gene (6 bases). The ends were cut back, 6 bases at V and 4 bases at J, with 9 bases in the middle. The CDR3 is 12 residues long. CDR3 amino acids: CASSRDLETQYF. CDR3 bases: TGTGCCAGCAGCCGGGACTTAGAGACCCAGTACTTC.

This sequence joins TRBV6-1 and TRBJ2-2, with D perhaps TRBD1 or TRBD2 (5 bases each). Deletions cut 4 bases from V and 6 bases from J, with 9 bases between. Germline lookup yields CDR1 MNHNS and CDR2 SASEGT. The CDR3 runs to 13 residues. CDR3: CASSARDAGELFF. For the CDR3, the DNA is TGTGCCAGCAGTGCCCGGGACGCCGGGGAGCTGTTTTTT.

In this sample, this clonotype turned up many times. The chain recombines TRBV28 with TRBJ2-5; perhaps TRBD2 as D (6 bases). This CDR3 contains 14 residues. CDR1 is MDHEN, CDR2 SYDVKM, per germline. Trimming cost V 6 bases and J 5 bases, with 16 bases left between them. CDR3 region: CASSPLRGAETQYF. For the CDR3, the DNA is TGTGCCAGCAGCCCCCTCCGCGGGGCCGAGACCCAGTACTTC.

The chain uses TRBV19 and TRBJ2-7; a possible D gene is TRBD1 (5 bases). The CDR3 spans 15 residues. The germline gives CDR1 LNHDA, CDR2 SQIVND (reference sequence). Trimming removed 0 bases at V and 2 bases at J, with 11 bases between. Here the CDR3 DNA reads TGTGCCAGTAGTATAGATTGGGGCAGAGCCTACGAGCAGTACTTC. Residues: CASSIDWGRAYEQYF.

This clonotype was counted only a few times. This sequence joins TRBV11-1 and TRBJ2-2; no reliable D call. The V end lost 2 bases, the J end lost 1 base, and 11 bases lay between the germline ends. This CDR3 contains 16 residues. Germline CDR1 is SGHAT and CDR2 is FQDESV (reference sequence). CDR3 region: CASSLQTDGNTGELFF. As DNA, the CDR3 is TGTGCCAGCAGCTTACAGACGGACGGGAACACCGGGGAGCTGTTTTTT.

The CDR3: CATYTGTGGYEQYF. CDR3 DNA: TGTGCCACTTACACCGGGACAGGGGGTTACGAGCAGTACTTC. The rearrangement joins TRBV28 to TRBJ2-7, with 11 bases lining up with TRBD1. The CDR3 loop spans 14 amino acids. Germline V gives CDR1 MDHEN, CDR2 SYDVKM. V dropped 10 bases and J dropped 4; count of bases not matched to a gene: 9.

This clonotype was seen only once. The rearrangement links TRBV5-1 to TRBJ1-2, with D unresolved. Trimming cost V 0 bases and J 4 bases, with 16 bases left between them. CDR3 length equals 16 residues. Germline V lookup: CDR1 SGHRS, CDR2 YFSETQ. This CDR3 reads CASSLDPRAMGYGYTF. CDR3 DNA sequence: TGCGCCAGCAGCTTGGATCCTAGGGCGATGGGCTATGGCTACACCTTC.

This clonotype has at least ten counts. This chain connects TRBV2 to TRBJ1-5; unclear D gene. The length of the CDR3 is 12 residues. Germline loops: CDR1 SNHLY, CDR2 FYNNEI. V dropped 4 bases and J dropped 0 bases, with 1 base sitting between them. CDR3: CASSGSNQPQHF. The CDR3 DNA is TGTGCCAGCAGTGGTAGCAATCAGCCCCAGCATTTT.

The V call is TRBV5-1, the J call TRBJ2-7, with TRBD2 identical over 9 bases. Germline CDR1 reads SGHRS; CDR2 reads YFSETQ. The CDR3 has 13 residues. Losses at the gene ends were 4 bases for V and 4 bases for J; bases not matched to a gene: 3. CDR3 sequence reads: CASSVTSGYEQYF. CDR3 sequence (DNA): TGCGCCAGCAGCGTGACTAGCGGTTACGAGCAGTACTTC.

In this sample, this clonotype turned up many times. The chain couples TRBV20-1 to TRBJ2-5; D might be TRBD2 (6 bases). The CDR3 totals 14 residues. V was clipped by 2 bases and J by 5 bases, with 15 bases between them. The germline gives CDR1 DFQATT, CDR2 SNEGSKA (reference sequence). CDR3 protein: CSARNSGGMETQYF. The CDR3 DNA reads TGCAGTGCTAGAAATAGCGGAGGCATGGAGACCCAGTACTTC.

The chain uses TRBV12-3 or TRBV12-4 and TRBJ2-2; a possible D gene is TRBD2 (5 bases). Trimming pared 3 bases from V and 5 bases from J, leaving 13 bases between. The CDR3 has 15 residues. DNA for the CDR3: TGTGCCAGCAGTTTCCGTCGTCCGGGAACCGGGGAGCTGTTTTTT. Residues: CASSFRRPGTGELFF.

J is TRBJ2-2 and V is TRBV28; TRBD2 matches 9 bases. V lost 8 bases, J lost 5 bases, and 9 bases stayed unmatched. Germline V gene sequence: CDR1 MDHEN, CDR2 SYDVKM. CDR3 length: 15 residues. The CDR3 region is CASGRSGSRTGELFF. CDR3 bases: TGTGCCAGCGGCCGTAGCGGGAGCCGAACCGGGGAGCTGTTTTTT.

This clonotype was found many times. V usage is TRBV7-9 and J usage is TRBJ1-5, with 8 bases fitting TRBD1. Germline values: CDR1 SEHNR, CDR2 FQNEAQ (reference sequence). The CDR3 spans 15 residues. J was trimmed by 3 bases and V by 6 bases; bases with no gene match: 7. In nucleotides, the CDR3 is TGTGCCAGCAGTCCCCCGGGACAGGTCAATCAGCCCCAGCATTTT. This codes for CASSPPGQVNQPQHF.

At least ten counts were recorded for this clonotype. The chain links TRBV28 to TRBJ2-5; 10 bases align to TRBD1. V was pared by 4 bases and J by 7 bases, with 12 bases of the junction left unmatched. The CDR3 length is 16 residues. In germline, CDR1 is MDHEN, CDR2 SYDVKM. CDR3 nucleotide sequence: TGTGCCAGCAGTTCCCCCGCCGGGACAGGGGAAGGGACCCAGTACTTC. Residues: CASSSPAGTGEGTQYF.

This clonotype came up many times. DNA of the CDR3: TGTGCCACCGTTTTGGACACATCTAACTATGGCTACACCTTC. Translated: CATVLDTSNYGYTF. The V gene is TRBV6-1, the J gene TRBJ1-2, with D possibly matching TRBD1 (5 bases). The CDR3 sequence is 14 residues long. V shed 10 bases and J shed 0 bases, with 15 bases lying between them. The germline V gene has CDR1 MNHNS and CDR2 SASEGT.

This clonotype was seen at least ten times. V and J are TRBV2 and TRBJ1-5, with D possibly TRBD1 on 5 matching bases. This CDR3 has 14 residues. Germline V lookup: CDR1 SNHLY, CDR2 FYNNEI. Deletions cut 3 bases from V and 5 bases from J, with 11 bases between. The CDR3 nucleotides read TGTGCCAGCAGTGACAGGCGGGGCTATCAGCCCCAGCATTTT. Translated, it gives CASSDRRGYQPQHF.

This clonotype was seen ten or more times. This may come from a read error, since a much larger clone is one base off. The chain carries TRBV30 and TRBJ1-2; D unclear. The length of the CDR3 is 13 residues. Germline loops: CDR1 GTSNPN, CDR2 SVGIG (reference sequence). The CDR3 DNA reads as TGTGCCTGGAGTGTACGAGCCAGCTATGGCTACGCCTTC. Its translation: CAWSVRASYGYAF.

This clonotype has more than one count but fewer than ten. The rearrangement links TRBV4-1 to TRBJ1-5; tentatively, D is TRBD1 (5 bases). The CDR3 has 16 amino acids. Trimming pared 4 bases from V and 3 bases from J, leaving 16 bases between. The germline gives CDR1 MGHRA, CDR2 YSYEKL. The CDR3 here is CASSLIVGDYNQPQHF. CDR3 coding DNA: TGCGCCAGCAGCCTCATCGTAGGGGACTACAATCAGCCCCAGCATTTT.

This clonotype was observed many times. In DNA form, the CDR3 reads TGTGCCAGCAGCTTGGAGGGGCACACTGAAGCTTTCTTT. Protein: CASSLEGHTEAFF. The V and J genes are TRBV5-5 and TRBJ1-1; a possible D gene is TRBD1 (5 bases). This CDR3 is built from 13 residues. Germline V gene data show CDR1 as SGHKS and CDR2 as YYEKEE (reference sequence). V shed 0 bases and J shed 3 bases, with 6 bases lying between them. The whole variable domain, filled in from reference TRBV5-5 and TRBJ1-1, reads DAGVTQSPTHLIKTRGQQVTLRCSPISGHKSVSWYQQVLGQGPQFIFQYYEKEERGRGNFPDRFSARQFPNYSSELNVNALLLGDSALYLCASSLEGHTEAFFGQGTRLTVV.